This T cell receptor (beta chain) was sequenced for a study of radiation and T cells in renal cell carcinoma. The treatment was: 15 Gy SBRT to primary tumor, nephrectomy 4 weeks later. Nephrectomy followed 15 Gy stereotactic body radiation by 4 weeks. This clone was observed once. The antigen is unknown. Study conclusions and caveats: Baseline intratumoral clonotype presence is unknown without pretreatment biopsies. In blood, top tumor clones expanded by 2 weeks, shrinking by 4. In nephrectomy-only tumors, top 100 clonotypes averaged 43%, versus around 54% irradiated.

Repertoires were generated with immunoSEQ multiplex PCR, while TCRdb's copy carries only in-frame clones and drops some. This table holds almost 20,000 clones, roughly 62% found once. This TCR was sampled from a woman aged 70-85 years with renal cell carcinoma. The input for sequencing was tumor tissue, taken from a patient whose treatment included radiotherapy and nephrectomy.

CDR3 sequence: CSVEGAGQGRGETQYF. The CDR3 nucleotides read TGCAGCGTTGAAGGTGCCGGACAGGGTAGGGGGGAGACCCAGTACTTC. This chain joins TRBV29-1 and TRBJ2-5, with 8 bases that match TRBD1. This CDR3 has 16 amino acids. V trimming: 1 base; J trimming: 5 bases; junction bases outside the gene matches: 12. CDR1 is SQVTM, CDR2 ANQGSEA, per germline.